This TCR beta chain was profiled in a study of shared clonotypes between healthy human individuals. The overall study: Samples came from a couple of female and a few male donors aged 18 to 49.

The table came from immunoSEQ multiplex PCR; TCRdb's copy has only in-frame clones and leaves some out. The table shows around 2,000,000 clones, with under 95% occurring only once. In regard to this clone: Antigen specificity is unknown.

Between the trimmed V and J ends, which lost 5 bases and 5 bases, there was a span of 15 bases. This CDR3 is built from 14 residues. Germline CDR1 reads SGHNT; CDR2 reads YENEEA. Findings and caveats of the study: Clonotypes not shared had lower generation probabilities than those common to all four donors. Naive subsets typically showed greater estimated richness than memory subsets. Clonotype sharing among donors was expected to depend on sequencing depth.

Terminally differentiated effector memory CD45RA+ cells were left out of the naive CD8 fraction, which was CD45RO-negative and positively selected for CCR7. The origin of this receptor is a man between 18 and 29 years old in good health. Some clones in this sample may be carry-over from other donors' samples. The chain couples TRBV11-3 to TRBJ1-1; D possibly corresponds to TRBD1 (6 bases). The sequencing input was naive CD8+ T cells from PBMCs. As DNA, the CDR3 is TGTGCCAGCAGCCCCAGGGGCGAGGGAACTGAAGCTTTCTTT. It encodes CASSPRGEGTEAFF.